This T cell receptor beta chain was captured in a study of metastatic and nonmetastatic thyroid tumors. Findings of the study overall: The study reportedly found significantly higher TCR beta diversity in malignant thyroid tumors than benign nodules, in blood and tumor.

In the authors' methods: Variation in CDR3 across clinicopathological groups served as the basis for constructing a distant-metastasis classifier in papillary thyroid cancer. Via MiXCR, TCRdb re-called the PCR reads. V and J calls and clone size were set by TCRdb, not the authors. Among about 45,000 clones listed, less than 5% were seen once. Ahead of thyroid surgery, no patient had received treatment of any kind. This clone was counted many times. Its antigen is not identified. The germline V and J ends were trimmed by 7 bases and 1 base, with 13 bases remaining between them. Germline V CDR1 and CDR2: SNHLY, FYNNEI. The CDR3 extends over 14 amino acids.

The chain combines TRBV2 with TRBJ1-2; D uncertain. The TCR comes from a female donor with papillary thyroid cancer or a benign thyroid nodule (not recorded which). Some clones in this sample may be carry-over from other donors' samples. The sample was blood. In DNA form, the CDR3 reads TGTGCCAGCAACCGACTCCCTGGTAACTATGGCTACACCTTC. Translated, it gives CASNRLPGNYGYTF.